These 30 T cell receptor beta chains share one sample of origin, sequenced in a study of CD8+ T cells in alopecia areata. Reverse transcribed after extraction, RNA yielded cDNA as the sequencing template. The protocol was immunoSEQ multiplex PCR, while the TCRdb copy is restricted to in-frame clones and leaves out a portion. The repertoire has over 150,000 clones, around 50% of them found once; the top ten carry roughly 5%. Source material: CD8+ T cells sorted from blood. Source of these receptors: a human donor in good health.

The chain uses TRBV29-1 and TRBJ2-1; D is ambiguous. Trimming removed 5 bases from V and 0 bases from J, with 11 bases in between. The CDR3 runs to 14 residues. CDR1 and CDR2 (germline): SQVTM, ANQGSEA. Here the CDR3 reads CSVWQTLSYNEQFF. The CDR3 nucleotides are TGCAGCGTTTGGCAGACCCTCTCCTACAATGAGCAGTTCTTC.

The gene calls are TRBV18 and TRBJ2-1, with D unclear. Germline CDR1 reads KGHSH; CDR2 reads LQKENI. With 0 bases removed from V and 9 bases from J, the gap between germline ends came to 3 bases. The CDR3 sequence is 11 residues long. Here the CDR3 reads CASSPPGEQFF. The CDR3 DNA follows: TGTGCCAGCTCACCACCCGGTGAGCAGTTCTTC.

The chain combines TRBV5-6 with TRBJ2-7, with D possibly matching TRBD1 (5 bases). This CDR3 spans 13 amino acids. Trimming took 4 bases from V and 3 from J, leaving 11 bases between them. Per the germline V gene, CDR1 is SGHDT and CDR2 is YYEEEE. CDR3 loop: CASSPDTNYEQYF. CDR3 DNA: TGTGCCAGCAGCCCGGACACGAACTACGAGCAGTACTTC.

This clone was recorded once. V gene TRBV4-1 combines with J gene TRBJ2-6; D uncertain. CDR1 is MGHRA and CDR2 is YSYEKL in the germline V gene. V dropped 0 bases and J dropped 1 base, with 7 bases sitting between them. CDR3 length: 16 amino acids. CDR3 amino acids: CASSQEADSGANVLTF. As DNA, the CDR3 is TGCGCCAGCAGCCAAGAGGCCGATTCTGGGGCCAACGTCCTGACTTTC.

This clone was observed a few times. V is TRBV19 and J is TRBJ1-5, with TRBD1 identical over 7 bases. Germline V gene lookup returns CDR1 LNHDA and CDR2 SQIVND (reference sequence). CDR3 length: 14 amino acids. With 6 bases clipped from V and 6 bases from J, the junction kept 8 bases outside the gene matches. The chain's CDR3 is CASRYDREGQPQHF. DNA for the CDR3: TGTGCCAGTAGGTACGACAGGGAGGGTCAGCCCCAGCATTTT.

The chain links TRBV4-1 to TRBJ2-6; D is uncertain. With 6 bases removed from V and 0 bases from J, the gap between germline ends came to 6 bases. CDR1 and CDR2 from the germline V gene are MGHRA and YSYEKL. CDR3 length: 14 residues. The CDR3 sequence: CASSEYSGANVLTF. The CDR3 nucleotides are TGCGCCAGCAGTGAATACTCTGGGGCCAACGTCCTGACTTTC.

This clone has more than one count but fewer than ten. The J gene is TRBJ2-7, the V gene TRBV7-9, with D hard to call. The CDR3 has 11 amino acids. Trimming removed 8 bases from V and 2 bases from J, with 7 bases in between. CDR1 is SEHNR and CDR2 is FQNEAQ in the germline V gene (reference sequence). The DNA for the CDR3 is TGTGCCAGCGGGGTAGCCTACGAGCAGTACTTC. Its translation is CASGVAYEQYF. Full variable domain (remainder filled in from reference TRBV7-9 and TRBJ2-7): DTGVSQNPRHKITKRGQNVTFRCDPISEHNRLYWYRQTLGQGPEFLTYFQNEAQLEKSRLLSDRFSAERPKGSFSTLEIQRTEQGDSAMYLCASGVAYEQYFGPGTRLTVT.

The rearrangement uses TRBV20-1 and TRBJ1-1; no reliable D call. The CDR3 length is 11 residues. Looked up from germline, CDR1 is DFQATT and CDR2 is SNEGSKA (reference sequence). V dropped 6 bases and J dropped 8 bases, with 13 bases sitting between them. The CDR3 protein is CSAQVVSEAFF. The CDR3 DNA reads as TGCAGTGCCCAGGTTGTTTCCGAAGCTTTCTTT.

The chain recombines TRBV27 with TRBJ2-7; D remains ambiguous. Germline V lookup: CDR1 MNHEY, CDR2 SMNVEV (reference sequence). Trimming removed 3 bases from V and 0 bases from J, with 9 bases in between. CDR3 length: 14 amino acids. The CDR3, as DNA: TGTGCCAGCAGTTTGCAGAGCAGCTCCTACGAGCAGTACTTC. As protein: CASSLQSSSYEQYF.

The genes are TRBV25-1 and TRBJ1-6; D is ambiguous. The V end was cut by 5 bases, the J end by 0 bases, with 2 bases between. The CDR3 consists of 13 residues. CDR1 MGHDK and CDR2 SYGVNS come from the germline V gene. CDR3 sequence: CASSNSYNSPLHF. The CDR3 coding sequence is TGTGCCAGCAGTAACTCCTATAATTCACCCCTCCACTTT. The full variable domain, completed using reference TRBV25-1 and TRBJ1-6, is EADIYQTPRYLVIGTGKKITLECSQTMGHDKMYWYQQDPGMELHLIHYSYGVNSTEKGDLSSESTVSRIRTEHFPLTLESARPSHTSQYLCASSNSYNSPLHFGNGTRLTVT.

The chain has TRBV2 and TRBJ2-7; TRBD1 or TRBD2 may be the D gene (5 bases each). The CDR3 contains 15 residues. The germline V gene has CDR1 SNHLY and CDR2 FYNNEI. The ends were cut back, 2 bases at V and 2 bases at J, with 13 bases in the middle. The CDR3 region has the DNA TGTGCCAGCAGTGAATTTCGGGGCAGTACCTACGAGCAGTACTTC. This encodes CASSEFRGSTYEQYF.

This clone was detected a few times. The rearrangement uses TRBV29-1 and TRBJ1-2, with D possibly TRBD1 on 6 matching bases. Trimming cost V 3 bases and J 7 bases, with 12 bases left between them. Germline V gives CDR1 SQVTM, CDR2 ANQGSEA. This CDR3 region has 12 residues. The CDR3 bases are TGCAGCGTTGAGCAGGGGATTATTGGCTACACCTTC. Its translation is CSVEQGIIGYTF.

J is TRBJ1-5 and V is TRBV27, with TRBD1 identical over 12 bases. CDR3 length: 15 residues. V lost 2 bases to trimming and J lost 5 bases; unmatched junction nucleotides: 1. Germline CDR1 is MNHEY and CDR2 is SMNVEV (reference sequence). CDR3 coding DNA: TGTGCCAGCAGTTTAGGGACAGGGGGCTATCAGCCCCAGCATTTT. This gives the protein CASSLGTGGYQPQHF.

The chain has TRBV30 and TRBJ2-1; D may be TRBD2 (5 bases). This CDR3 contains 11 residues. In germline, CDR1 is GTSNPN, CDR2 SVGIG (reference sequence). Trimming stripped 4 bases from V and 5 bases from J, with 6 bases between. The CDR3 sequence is CAWIGDNEQFF. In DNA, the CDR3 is TGTGCCTGGATCGGGGACAATGAGCAGTTCTTC.

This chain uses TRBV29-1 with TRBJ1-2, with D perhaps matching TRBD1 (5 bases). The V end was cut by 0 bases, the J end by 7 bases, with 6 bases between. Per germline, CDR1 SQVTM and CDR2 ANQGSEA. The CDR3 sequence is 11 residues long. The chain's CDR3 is CSVEEGVGYTF. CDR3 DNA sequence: TGCAGCGTTGAAGAAGGGGTTGGCTACACCTTC.

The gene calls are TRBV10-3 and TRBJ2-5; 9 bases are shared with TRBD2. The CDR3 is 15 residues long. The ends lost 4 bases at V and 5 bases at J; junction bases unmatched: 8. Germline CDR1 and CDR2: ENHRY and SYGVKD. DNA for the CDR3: TGTGCCATCAGTGCGGCTAGCGGGGAAGCGGAGACCCAGTACTTC. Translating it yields CAISAASGEAETQYF.

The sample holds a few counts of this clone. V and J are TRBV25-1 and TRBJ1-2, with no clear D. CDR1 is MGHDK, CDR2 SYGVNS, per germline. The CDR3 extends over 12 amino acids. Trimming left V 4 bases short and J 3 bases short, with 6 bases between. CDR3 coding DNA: TGTGCCAGCAGTGCGAGGGACTATGGCTACACCTTC. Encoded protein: CASSARDYGYTF.

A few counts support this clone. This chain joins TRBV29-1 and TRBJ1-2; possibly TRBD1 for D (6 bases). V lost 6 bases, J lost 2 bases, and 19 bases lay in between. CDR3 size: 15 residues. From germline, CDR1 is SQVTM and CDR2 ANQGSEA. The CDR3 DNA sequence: TGCAGCGTCCCAGGGGTGATGGCGGGGAACTATGGCTACACCTTC. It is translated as CSVPGVMAGNYGYTF.

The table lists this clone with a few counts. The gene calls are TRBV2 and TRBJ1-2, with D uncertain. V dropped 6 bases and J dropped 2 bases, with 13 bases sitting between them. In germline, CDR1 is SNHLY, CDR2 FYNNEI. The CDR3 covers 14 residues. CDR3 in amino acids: CASRDLIRNYGYTF. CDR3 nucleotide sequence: TGTGCCAGCAGGGATCTCATCAGGAACTATGGCTACACCTTC.

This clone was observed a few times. In nucleotides, the CDR3 is TGCGCCAGCAGCTCCGGGACAGCATACACAGATACGCAGTATTTT. Translated, it gives CASSSGTAYTDTQYF. The J gene is TRBJ2-3, the V gene TRBV5-1; 7 bases line up with TRBD1. Trimming cost V 3 bases and J 2 bases; bases outside gene matches: 6. Per the germline V gene, CDR1 is SGHRS and CDR2 is YFSETQ. The CDR3 consists of 15 residues. Based on the CDR3 plus reference TRBV5-1 and TRBJ2-3, the full variable domain is KAGVTQTPRYLIKTRGQQVTLSCSPISGHRSVSWYQQTPGQGLQFLFEYFSETQRNKGNFPGRFSGRQFSNSRSEMNVSTLELGDSALYLCASSSGTAYTDTQYFGPGTRLTVL.

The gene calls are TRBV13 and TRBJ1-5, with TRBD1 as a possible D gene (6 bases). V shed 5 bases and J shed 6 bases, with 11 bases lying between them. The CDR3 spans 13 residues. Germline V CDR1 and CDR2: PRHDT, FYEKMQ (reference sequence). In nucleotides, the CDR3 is TGTGCCAGCAGCCAACAGGGCGGTCAGCCCCAGCATTTT. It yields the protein CASSQQGGQPQHF. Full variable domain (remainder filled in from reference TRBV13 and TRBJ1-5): AAGVIQSPRHLIKEKRETATLKCYPIPRHDTVYWYQQGPGQDPQFLISFYEKMQSDKGSIPDRFSAQQFSDYHSELNMSSLELGDSALYFCASSQQGGQPQHFGDGTRLSIL.

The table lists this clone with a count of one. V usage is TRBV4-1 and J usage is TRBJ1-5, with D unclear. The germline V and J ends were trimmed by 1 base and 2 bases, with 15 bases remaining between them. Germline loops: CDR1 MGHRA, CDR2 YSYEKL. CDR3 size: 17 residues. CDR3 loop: CASSQVRSPGGNQPQHF. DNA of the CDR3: TGCGCCAGCAGCCAAGTTCGAAGTCCAGGAGGCAATCAGCCCCAGCATTTT.

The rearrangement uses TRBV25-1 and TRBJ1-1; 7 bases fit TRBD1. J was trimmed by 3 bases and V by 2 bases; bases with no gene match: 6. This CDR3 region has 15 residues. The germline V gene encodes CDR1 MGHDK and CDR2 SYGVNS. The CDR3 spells CASSEPRGVDTEAFF. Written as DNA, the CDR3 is TGTGCCAGCAGTGAACCCAGGGGGGTAGACACTGAAGCTTTCTTT.

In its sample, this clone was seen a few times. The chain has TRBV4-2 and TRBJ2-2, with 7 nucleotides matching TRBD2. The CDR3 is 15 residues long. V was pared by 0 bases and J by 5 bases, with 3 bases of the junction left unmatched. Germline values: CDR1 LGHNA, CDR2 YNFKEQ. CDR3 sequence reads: CASSQEWRGTGELFF. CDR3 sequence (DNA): TGTGCCAGCAGCCAAGAGTGGCGGGGGACCGGGGAGCTGTTTTTT.

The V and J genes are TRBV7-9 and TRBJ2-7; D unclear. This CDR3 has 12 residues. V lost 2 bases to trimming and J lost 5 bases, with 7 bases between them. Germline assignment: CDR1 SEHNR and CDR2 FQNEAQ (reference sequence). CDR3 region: CASSLSPHEQYF. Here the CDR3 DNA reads TGTGCCAGCAGCTTATCCCCCCACGAGCAGTACTTC.

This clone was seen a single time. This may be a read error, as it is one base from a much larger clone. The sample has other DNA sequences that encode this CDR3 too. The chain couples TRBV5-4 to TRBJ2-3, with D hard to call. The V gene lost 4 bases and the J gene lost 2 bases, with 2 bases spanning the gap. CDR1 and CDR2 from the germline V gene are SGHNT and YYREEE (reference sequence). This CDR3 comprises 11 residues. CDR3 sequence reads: CASSLTDTQYF. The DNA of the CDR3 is TGTGCCAGCAGCCTCACAGATACGCAGTATTTT.

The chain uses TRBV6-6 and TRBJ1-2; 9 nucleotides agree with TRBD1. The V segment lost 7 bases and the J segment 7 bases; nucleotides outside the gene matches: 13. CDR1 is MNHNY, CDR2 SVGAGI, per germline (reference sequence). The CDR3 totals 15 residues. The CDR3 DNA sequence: TGTGCCAGCACACCCACCGGGACAGGGAGTAGTGGCTACACCTTC. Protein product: CASTPTGTGSSGYTF.

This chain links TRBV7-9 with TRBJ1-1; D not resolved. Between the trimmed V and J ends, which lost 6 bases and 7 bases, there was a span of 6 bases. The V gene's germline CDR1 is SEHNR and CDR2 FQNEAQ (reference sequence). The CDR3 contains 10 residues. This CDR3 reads CASREVEAFF. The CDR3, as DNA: TGTGCCAGCAGGGAAGTTGAAGCTTTCTTT.

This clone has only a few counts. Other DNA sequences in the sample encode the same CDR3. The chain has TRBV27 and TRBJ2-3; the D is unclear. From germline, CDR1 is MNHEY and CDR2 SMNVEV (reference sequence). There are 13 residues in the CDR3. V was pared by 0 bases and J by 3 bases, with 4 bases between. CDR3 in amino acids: CASSLSSTDTQYF. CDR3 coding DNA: TGTGCCAGCAGTTTATCGTCAACAGATACGCAGTATTTT.

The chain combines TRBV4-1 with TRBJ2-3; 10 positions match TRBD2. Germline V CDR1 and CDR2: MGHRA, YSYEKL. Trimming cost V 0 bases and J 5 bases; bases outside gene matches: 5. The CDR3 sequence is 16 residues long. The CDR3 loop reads CASSQDLSGGVDTQYF. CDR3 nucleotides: TGCGCCAGCAGCCAAGATCTAAGCGGGGGGGTAGATACGCAGTATTTT.